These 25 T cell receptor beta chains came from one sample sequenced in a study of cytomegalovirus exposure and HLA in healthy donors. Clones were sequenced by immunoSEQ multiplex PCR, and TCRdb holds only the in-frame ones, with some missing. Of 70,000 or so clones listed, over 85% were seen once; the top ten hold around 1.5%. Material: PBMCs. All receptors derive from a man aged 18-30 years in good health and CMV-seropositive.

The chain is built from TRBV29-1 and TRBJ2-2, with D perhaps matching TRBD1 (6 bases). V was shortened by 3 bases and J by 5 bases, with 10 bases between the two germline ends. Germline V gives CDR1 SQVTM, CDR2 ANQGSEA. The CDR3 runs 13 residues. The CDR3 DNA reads TGCAGCGTTGACGGCAGGGGAACCGGGGAGCTGTTTTTT. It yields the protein CSVDGRGTGELFF.

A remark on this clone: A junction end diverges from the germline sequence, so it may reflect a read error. In DNA, the CDR3 is TGTGCCAGTTCTAGCGGTACCTACGGGCAGTACTTC. Its protein product is CASSSGTYGQYF. The V call is TRBV6-1, the J call TRBJ2-7, with TRBD2 matching 7 bases. This CDR3 is built from 12 residues. Germline V gene sequence: CDR1 MNHNS, CDR2 SASEGT.

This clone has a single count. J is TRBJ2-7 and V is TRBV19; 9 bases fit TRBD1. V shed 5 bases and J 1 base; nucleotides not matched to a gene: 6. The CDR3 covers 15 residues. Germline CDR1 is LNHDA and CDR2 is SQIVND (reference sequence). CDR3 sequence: CASSWGQGVSYEQYF. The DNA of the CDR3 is TGTGCCAGTAGTTGGGGACAGGGAGTTTCCTACGAGCAGTACTTC.

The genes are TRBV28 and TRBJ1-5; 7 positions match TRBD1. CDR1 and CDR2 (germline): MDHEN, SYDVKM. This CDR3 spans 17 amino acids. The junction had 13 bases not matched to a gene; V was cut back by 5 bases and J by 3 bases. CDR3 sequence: CASSAPRGDSLNQPQHF. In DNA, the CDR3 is TGTGCCAGCAGTGCCCCCCGAGGGGACAGCCTCAATCAGCCCCAGCATTTT.

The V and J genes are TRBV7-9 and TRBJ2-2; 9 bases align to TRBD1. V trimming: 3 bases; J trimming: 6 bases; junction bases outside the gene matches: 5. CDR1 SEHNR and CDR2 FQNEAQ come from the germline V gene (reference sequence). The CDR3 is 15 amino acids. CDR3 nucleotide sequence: TGTGCCAGCAGCTTGGGACAGGGTTTCCCCGGGGAGCTGTTTTTT. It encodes CASSLGQGFPGELFF.

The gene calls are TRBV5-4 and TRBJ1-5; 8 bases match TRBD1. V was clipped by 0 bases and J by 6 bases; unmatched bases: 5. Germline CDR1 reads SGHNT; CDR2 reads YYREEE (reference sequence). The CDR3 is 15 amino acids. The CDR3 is CASSLGTGTGQPQHF. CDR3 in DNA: TGTGCCAGCAGCTTGGGGACAGGGACGGGTCAGCCCCAGCATTTT.

This CDR3 is CAWSVSQQASYNEQFF. The DNA of the CDR3 is TGTGCCTGGAGTGTGTCCCAGCAGGCTTCCTACAATGAGCAGTTCTTC. The chain links TRBV30 to TRBJ2-1; the D is unclear. Between the trimmed V and J ends, which lost 0 bases and 1 base, there was a span of 13 bases. The germline V gene encodes CDR1 GTSNPN and CDR2 SVGIG (reference sequence). This CDR3 is built from 16 residues.

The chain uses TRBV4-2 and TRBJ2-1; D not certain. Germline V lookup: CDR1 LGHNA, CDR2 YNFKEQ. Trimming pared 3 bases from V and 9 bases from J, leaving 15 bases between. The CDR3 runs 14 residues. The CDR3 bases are TGTGCCAGCAGCCATCTACCGAACAGTGGTGAGCAGTTCTTC. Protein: CASSHLPNSGEQFF.

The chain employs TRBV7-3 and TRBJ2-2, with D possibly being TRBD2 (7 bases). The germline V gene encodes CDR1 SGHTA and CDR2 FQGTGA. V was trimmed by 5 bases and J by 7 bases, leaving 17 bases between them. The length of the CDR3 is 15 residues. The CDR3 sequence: CASSPNGGPVGELFF. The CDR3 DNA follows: TGTGCCAGCAGCCCTAACGGGGGGCCGGTCGGGGAGCTGTTTTTT.

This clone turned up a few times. The CDR3 region has the DNA TGTGCCAGTAGTACGACAGGATTCAACTATGGCTACACCTTC. It yields the protein CASSTTGFNYGYTF. This chain connects TRBV19 to TRBJ1-2; the D gene is possibly TRBD1 (6 bases). With 4 bases removed from V and 2 bases from J, the gap between germline ends came to 11 bases. This CDR3 spans 14 amino acids. Germline V CDR1 and CDR2: LNHDA, SQIVND (reference sequence).

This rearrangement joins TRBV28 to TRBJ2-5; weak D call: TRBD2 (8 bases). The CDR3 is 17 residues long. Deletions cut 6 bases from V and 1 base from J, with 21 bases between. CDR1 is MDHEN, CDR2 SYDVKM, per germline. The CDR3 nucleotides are TGTGCCAGCAGACGACAGGGTGCTCGGGAGGGCCAAGAGACCCAGTACTTC. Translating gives CASRRQGAREGQETQYF.

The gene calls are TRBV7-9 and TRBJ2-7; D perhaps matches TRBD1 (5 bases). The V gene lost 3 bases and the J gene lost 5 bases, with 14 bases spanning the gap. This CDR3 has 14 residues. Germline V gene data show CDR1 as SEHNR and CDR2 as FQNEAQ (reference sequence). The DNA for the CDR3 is TGTGCCAGCAGCTTTAGTTCCTCCAGGGACGAGCAGTACTTC. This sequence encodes CASSFSSSRDEQYF.

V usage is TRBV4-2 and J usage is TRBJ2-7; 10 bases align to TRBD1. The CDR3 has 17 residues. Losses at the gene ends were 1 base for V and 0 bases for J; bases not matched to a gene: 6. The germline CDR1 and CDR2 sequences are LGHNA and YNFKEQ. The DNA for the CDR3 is TGTGCCAGCAGCCAAGGGACAGGGGGGACTTTCTCCTACGAGCAGTACTTC. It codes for CASSQGTGGTFSYEQYF.

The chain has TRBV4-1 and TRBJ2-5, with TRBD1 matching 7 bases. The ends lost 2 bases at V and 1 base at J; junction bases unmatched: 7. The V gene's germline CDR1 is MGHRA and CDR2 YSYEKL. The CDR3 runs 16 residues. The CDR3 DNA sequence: TGCGCCAGCAGCCAAAAGTCAGGGACAGCCCAAGAGACCCAGTACTTC. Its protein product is CASSQKSGTAQETQYF.

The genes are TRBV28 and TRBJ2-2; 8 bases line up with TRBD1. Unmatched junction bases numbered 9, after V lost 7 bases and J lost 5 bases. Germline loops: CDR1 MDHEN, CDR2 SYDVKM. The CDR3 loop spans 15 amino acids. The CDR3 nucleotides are TGTGCCAGCACCTCAAACAGGGGGTGGACCGGGGAGCTGTTTTTT. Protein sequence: CASTSNRGWTGELFF.

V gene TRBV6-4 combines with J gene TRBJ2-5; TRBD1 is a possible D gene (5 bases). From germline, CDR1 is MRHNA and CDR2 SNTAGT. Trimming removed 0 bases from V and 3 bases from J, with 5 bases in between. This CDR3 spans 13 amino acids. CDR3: CASSDSGEETQYF. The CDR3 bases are TGTGCCAGCAGTGACTCAGGGGAAGAGACCCAGTACTTC.

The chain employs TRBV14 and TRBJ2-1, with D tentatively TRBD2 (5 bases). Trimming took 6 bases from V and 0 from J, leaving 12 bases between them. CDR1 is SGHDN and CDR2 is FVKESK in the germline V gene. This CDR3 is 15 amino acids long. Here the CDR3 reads CASSERYSSYNEQFF. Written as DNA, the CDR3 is TGTGCCAGCAGTGAGCGGTATAGCTCCTACAATGAGCAGTTCTTC. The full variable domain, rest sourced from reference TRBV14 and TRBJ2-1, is EAGVTQFPSHSVIEKGQTVTLRCDPISGHDNLYWYRRVMGKEIKFLLHFVKESKQDESGMPNNRFLAERTGGTYSTLKVQPAELEDSGVYFCASSERYSSYNEQFFGPGTRLTVL.

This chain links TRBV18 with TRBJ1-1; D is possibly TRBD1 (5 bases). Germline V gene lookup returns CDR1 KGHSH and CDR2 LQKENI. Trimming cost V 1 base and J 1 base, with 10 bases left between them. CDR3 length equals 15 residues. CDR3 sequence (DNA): TGTGCCAGCTCACCACTCTCCCAGGGGAACACTGAAGCTTTCTTT. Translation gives CASSPLSQGNTEAFF.

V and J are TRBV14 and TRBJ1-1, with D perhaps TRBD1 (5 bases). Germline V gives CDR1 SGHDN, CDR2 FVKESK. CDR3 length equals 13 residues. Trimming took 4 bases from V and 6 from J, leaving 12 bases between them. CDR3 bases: TGTGCCAGCAGCCCAGGCTGGGGGGCTGAAGCTTTCTTT. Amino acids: CASSPGWGAEAFF.

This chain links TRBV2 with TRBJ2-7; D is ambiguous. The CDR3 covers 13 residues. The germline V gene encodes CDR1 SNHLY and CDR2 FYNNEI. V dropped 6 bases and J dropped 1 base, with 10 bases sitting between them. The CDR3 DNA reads TGTGCCAGCAGCACAACAGCTTCCTACGAGCAGTACTTC. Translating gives CASSTTASYEQYF.

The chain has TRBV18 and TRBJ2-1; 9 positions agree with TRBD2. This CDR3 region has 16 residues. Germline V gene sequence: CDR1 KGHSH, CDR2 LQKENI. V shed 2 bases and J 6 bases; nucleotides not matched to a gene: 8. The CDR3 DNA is TGTGCCAGCTCACCATCGAGCGGGAGGACCCTCAATGAGCAGTTCTTC. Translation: CASSPSSGRTLNEQFF.

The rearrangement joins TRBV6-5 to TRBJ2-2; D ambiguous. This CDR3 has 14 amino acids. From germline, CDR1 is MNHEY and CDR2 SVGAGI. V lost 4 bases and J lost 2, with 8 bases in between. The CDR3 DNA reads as TGTGCCAGCAGTTCGGGTTACAACACCGGGGAGCTGTTTTTT. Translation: CASSSGYNTGELFF.

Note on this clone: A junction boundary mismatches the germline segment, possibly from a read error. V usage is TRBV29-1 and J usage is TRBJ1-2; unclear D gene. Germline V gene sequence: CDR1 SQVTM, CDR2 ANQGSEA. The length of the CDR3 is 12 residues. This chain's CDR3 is CSAEQFGYGYTF. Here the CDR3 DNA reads TGCAGCGCTGAACAGTTTGGCTATGGCTACACCTTC.

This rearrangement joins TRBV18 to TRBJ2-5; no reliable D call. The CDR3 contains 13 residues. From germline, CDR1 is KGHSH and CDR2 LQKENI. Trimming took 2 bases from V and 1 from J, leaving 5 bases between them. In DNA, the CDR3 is TGTGCCAGCTCACCAGAGGCCCAAGAGACCCAGTACTTC. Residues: CASSPEAQETQYF.

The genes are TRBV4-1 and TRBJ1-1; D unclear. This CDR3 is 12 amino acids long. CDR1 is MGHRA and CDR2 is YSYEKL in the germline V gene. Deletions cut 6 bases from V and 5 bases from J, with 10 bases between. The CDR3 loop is CASRDPRTEAFF. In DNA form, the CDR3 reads TGCGCCAGCAGAGACCCCAGGACTGAAGCTTTCTTT.